Given below is one T cell receptor beta chain in context. As yet, its antigen is unknown. Other DNA sequences in the sample encode the same CDR3. Time point denoted: week 23, last vaccination. Each dose of the vaccine consisted of 300 ug of mutant IDH1 20-mer peptide, with topical imiquimod. This CDR3 is 14 amino acids long. The germline gives CDR1 SNHLY, CDR2 FYNNEI. Trimming cost V 2 bases and J 0 bases, with 7 bases left between them. Method: immunoSEQ multiplex PCR; TCRdb's copy keeps in-frame clones and lacks some. The data hold 75,000 to 80,000 clones, with approximately 89% observed a single time. These data originate in a study of a mutant IDH1 vaccine in newly diagnosed glioma.

The TCR comes from a woman between 45 and 60 years old with glioma. The rearrangement uses TRBV2 and TRBJ2-5; D is undetermined. The input for sequencing was PBMCs, taken from a glioma patient whose treatment included an IDH1 peptide vaccine. The CDR3 sequence is CASSEQRDQETQYF. The CDR3 bases are TGTGCCAGCAGTGAACAACGGGACCAAGAGACCCAGTACTTC.